This T cell receptor (beta chain) was identified during a study of shared clonotypes between healthy human individuals. The table came from immunoSEQ multiplex PCR; TCRdb's copy has only in-frame clones and leaves some out. The repertoire holds some 2,400,000 clones, with approximately 94% as singletons. CDR3 size: 16 residues. The ends lost 3 bases at V and 6 bases at J; junction bases unmatched: 10. CDR1 is SEHNR, CDR2 FQNEAQ, per germline (reference sequence). Sequences were obtained from naive CD4+ T cells sorted from blood. Regarding subset: CD45RA+ positively selected. This receptor was taken from a man younger than 30 in good health. V and J are TRBV7-9 and TRBJ2-2, with 7 positions matching TRBD2. This chain's CDR3 is CASSFTGGVLSGELFF. The CDR3 region has the DNA TGTGCCAGCAGCTTCACGGGAGGTGTTCTGTCCGGGGAGCTGTTTTTT.